The clone carrying this TCR beta chain was seen a single time. These data originate in a study of blood T cell repertoires in COVID-19. Study information: PBMCs, B-cell-depleted T cells, or T cells were the source of the cDNA or gDNA that made up the material.

Produced via immunoSEQ multiplex PCR; TCRdb's table is partial and in-frame only. This table holds tens of thousands of clones, 72% found once. V was trimmed by 0 bases and J by 8 bases, leaving 11 bases between them. CDR1 SGDLS and CDR2 YYNGEE come from the germline V gene. The CDR3 spans 14 residues. The sample was peripheral blood. The receptor comes from a woman of 80 years or more with acute or convalescent COVID-19. V gene TRBV9 combines with J gene TRBJ1-4, with a possible D match to TRBD1 (6 bases). Written as DNA, the CDR3 is TGTGCCAGCAGCGTAGCCAGGGGAAGGGAAAAACTGTTTTTT. It codes for CASSVARGREKLFF.